This T cell receptor beta chain was sequenced for a study of metastatic and nonmetastatic thyroid tumors. V dropped 5 bases and J dropped 1; count of bases not matched to a gene: 8. Looked up from germline, CDR1 is LNHNV and CDR2 is YYDKDF (reference sequence). The CDR3 is 16 amino acids. Until they underwent thyroid surgery, no patient had received any treatment. Using MiXCR, TCRdb reanalyzed the PCR reads. The sample carries about 19,000 clones, roughly 27% recorded once. Sequencing was done on a sample of blood. J is TRBJ2-3 and V is TRBV15; TRBD2 matches 8 bases. The TCR was taken from a male donor with papillary thyroid cancer or a benign thyroid nodule (not recorded which). Some clones in this sample may be carry-over from other donors' samples. CDR3 residues: CATSHTGGGGTDTQYF. CDR3 coding DNA: TGTGCCACCAGCCACACGGGGGGGGGGGGCACAGATACGCAGTATTTT. The full variable domain, completed using reference TRBV15 and TRBJ2-3, is DAMVIQNPRYQVTQFGKPVTLSCSQTLNHNVMYWYQQKSSQAPKLLFHYYDKDFNNEADTPDNFQSRRPNTSFCFLDIRSPGLGDTAMYLCATSHTGGGGTDTQYFGPGTRLTVL.